The 10 T cell receptor beta chains listed next were all sequenced from one sample in a study of blood T cell repertoires in COVID-19. The data were produced by immunoSEQ multiplex PCR, yet TCRdb's version contains in-frame clones alone and is incomplete. The sample holds about 190,000 clones, around nine tenths seen once. The specimen was peripheral blood. Every receptor here comes from a human donor in a cohort sampled during active COVID-19.

The DNA for the CDR3 is TGTGCCAGCAGCTTAGGAACTCTACGGGCGGGGGGGTTCTTC. As protein: CASSLGTLRAGGFF. The chain is built from TRBV7-2 and TRBJ2-1; 8 positions agree with TRBD2. The germline gives CDR1 SGHTA, CDR2 FQGNSA. V trimming: 1 base; J trimming: 15 bases; junction bases outside the gene matches: 11. The CDR3 has 14 residues.

The rearrangement joins TRBV19 to TRBJ2-1; 8 positions agree with TRBD2. V was clipped by 2 bases and J by 0 bases; unmatched bases: 6. This CDR3 region has 17 residues. Germline CDR1 and CDR2: LNHDA and SQIVND (reference sequence). CDR3 region: CASSIYGGGNSYNEQFF. The CDR3 bases are TGTGCCAGTAGTATATACGGCGGGGGGAACTCCTACAATGAGCAGTTCTTC.

The rearrangement uses TRBV7-2 and TRBJ2-7, with TRBD1 matching over 8 bases. Germline-derived CDR1 and CDR2 are SGHTA and FQGNSA. V shed 6 bases, J shed 1 base, and the junction held 5 bases outside the gene matches. This CDR3 contains 14 residues. The CDR3 DNA follows: TGTGCCAGCAGAAACGGACAGGGATCCTACGAGCAGTACTTC. This sequence encodes CASRNGQGSYEQYF.

This clone was observed a handful of times. The chain combines TRBV4-3 with TRBJ2-5, with a weak D call TRBD1 (6 bases). CDR3 length: 13 residues. Germline CDR1 and CDR2: LGHNA and YSLEER. V was trimmed by 1 base and J by 7 bases, leaving 10 bases between them. CDR3 sequence: CASSQGEGGTQYF. DNA for the CDR3: TGCGCCAGCAGCCAAGGGGAAGGGGGGACCCAGTACTTC.

The chain combines TRBV2 with TRBJ1-3; D gene ambiguous. Trimming removed 4 bases at V and 2 bases at J, with 6 bases between. The CDR3 runs to 13 residues. The germline V gene has CDR1 SNHLY and CDR2 FYNNEI. DNA for the CDR3: TGTGCCAGCAGTGGGGCAACTGGAAACACCATATATTTT. This gives the protein CASSGATGNTIYF. The variable domain in full, with the rest retrieved from reference TRBV2 and TRBJ1-3, is EPEVTQTPSHQVTQMGQEVILRCVPISNHLYFYWYRQILGQKVEFLVSFYNNEISEKSEIFDDQFSVERPDGSNFTLKIRSTKLEDSAMYFCASSGATGNTIYFGEGSWLTVV.

The chain employs TRBV11-2 and TRBJ2-7; the match to TRBD1 covers 7 bases. V gave up 8 bases and J gave up 5 bases; unmatched junction bases: 3. Germline V gene sequence: CDR1 SGHAT, CDR2 FQNNGV. The CDR3 runs to 11 residues. The CDR3 protein is CASETGDEQYF. The DNA for the CDR3 is TGTGCCAGCGAAACAGGGGACGAGCAGTACTTC.

This clone was observed once. V is TRBV28 and J is TRBJ2-7; the D gene is possibly TRBD1 (6 bases). CDR1 and CDR2 from the germline V gene are MDHEN and SYDVKM. V shed 2 bases and J shed 2 bases, with 13 bases lying between them. The CDR3 is 15 amino acids. The CDR3 DNA reads as TGTGCCAGCAGTTTAGGGGGCAGGGGACCCTACGAGCAGTACTTC. Translation: CASSLGGRGPYEQYF.

The rearrangement links TRBV7-2 to TRBJ2-3, with TRBD2 matching over 9 bases. The CDR3 has 16 amino acids. V lost 6 bases, J lost 5 bases, and 12 bases stayed unmatched. CDR1 SGHTA and CDR2 FQGNSA come from the germline V gene. CDR3 bases: TGTGCCAGCAGTTCTACAGGGACTAGCATCATAGATACGCAGTATTTT. Amino acids: CASSSTGTSIIDTQYF.

The chain couples TRBV24-1 to TRBJ2-1; 7 nucleotides line up with TRBD1. There are 13 residues in the CDR3. Germline CDR1 reads KGHDR; CDR2 reads SFDVKD. Germline trimming cut 4 bases from V and 6 bases from J; bases unmatched to any gene: 2. The CDR3, as DNA: TGTGCCACCAGTGAGGCAGGGGGCAATGAGCAGTTCTTC. Its translation: CATSEAGGNEQFF.

This sequence joins TRBV28 and TRBJ2-6; 8 bases are shared with TRBD2. The junction had 12 bases not matched to a gene; V was cut back by 5 bases and J by 0 bases. Germline assignment: CDR1 MDHEN and CDR2 SYDVKM. CDR3 length: 19 residues. For the CDR3, the DNA is TGTGCCAGCAGTCCGGGGGGACTAGTTTCGAGCTCTGGGGCCAACGTCCTGACTTTC. It yields the protein CASSPGGLVSSSGANVLTF.